A selection of T cell receptor beta chains follows, all from one sample in a study of blood T cells in healthy people across ages. TCRdb analysed the 5' RACE reads with MiXCR anew, one entry per CDR3 protein. Of about 800,000 distinct CDR3 sequences in the sample, 20% to 30% are singletons; the top ten hold 3% to 4%. The same sample was also used in a study of T cells of mothers and their children.

Material: blood. These receptor sequences come from a boy aged 5-17 years in good health. Each CDR3 is given with its conserved first and last residue. A D gene is named only where the DNA matches it firmly. Part of the rows lack a size; the others show once, few, many or a class for expanded clones.

>TRBV30|TRBJ1-1|-|-
CAWSGPRPLF
TGTGCCTGGAGTGGACCGCGGCCCCTCTTT
>TRBV20-1|TRBJ2-7|few|TRBD1
CSAREGGTGGGEQYF
TGCAGTGCTAGGGAAGGCGGGACAGGGGGCGGCGAGCAGTACTTC
>TRBV25-1|TRBJ1-2|-|TRBD1
CVSSPTGGKGYTF
TGTGTCAGCAGTCCGACAGGGGGCAAAGGCTACACCTTC
>TRBV6-2/TRBV6-3|TRBJ1-6|few|-
CASGQTKDSYLHF
TGTGCCAGCGGTCAAACCAAGGACAGCTACCTCCACTTT
>TRBV5-1|TRBJ1-1|-|TRBD1
CAGSLTTGTAMNTEAFF
TGCGCCGGCAGCTTGACTACAGGGACAGCCATGAACACTGAAGCTTTCTTT
>TRBV4-3|TRBJ2-1|-|-
CASSQSGLINNEQFF
TGCGCCAGCAGCCAATCGGGACTTATAAACAATGAGCAGTTCTTC
>TRBV12-3/TRBV12-4|TRBJ2-3|-|TRBD1
CASILRGTGDTQYF
TGTGCCAGCATTCTCAGGGGGACCGGAGATACGCAGTATTTT
>TRBV7-3|TRBJ2-1|-|-
CASSFAGALKNEQFF
TGTGCCAGCAGCTTCGCGGGGGCACTGAAAAATGAGCAGTTCTTC
>TRBV6-5|TRBJ2-1|-|-
CASRPAINQYNEQFF
TGTGCCAGCAGGCCAGCAATAAATCAATACAATGAGCAGTTCTTC
>TRBV28|TRBJ2-1|-|TRBD2
CASSLAGLKEGYNEQFF
TGTGCCAGCAGCCTAGCGGGGTTGAAGGAGGGTTACAATGAGCAGTTCTTC
>TRBV6-2/TRBV6-3|TRBJ1-5|-|-
CASTANRDQPQHF
TGTGCCAGCACAGCTAACAGGGATCAGCCCCAGCATTTT
>TRBV7-9|TRBJ1-1|-|-
CASSSPGRTEAFF
TGTGCCAGCAGCTCCCCGGGACGAACTGAAGCTTTCTTT
>TRBV18|TRBJ2-6|few|-
CASSHGTTGANVLTF
TGTGCCAGCTCTCATGGGACAACTGGGGCCAACGTCCTGACTTTC
>TRBV6-6|TRBJ1-2|few|-
CASRDFNYGYTF
TGTGCCAGCAGGGACTTCAACTATGGCTACACCTTC
>TRBV20-1|TRBJ2-1|few|TRBD1
CSAKPTGQGAVAGQFF
TGCAGTGCCAAGCCTACGGGACAGGGGGCAGTGGCAGGGCAGTTCTTC
>TRBV29-1|TRBJ2-6|few|TRBD2
CSVGEGAGANVLTF
TGCAGCGTTGGGGAGGGAGCTGGGGCCAACGTCCTGACTTTC
>TRBV6-5|TRBJ2-3|few|-
CAARRSPSTDTQYF
TGTGCCGCCCGGAGGTCACCTAGCACAGATACGCAGTATTTT
>TRBV5-1|TRBJ2-2|-|-
CASSPTLGQNTGELFF
TGCGCCAGCAGCCCTACCCTGGGACAGAACACCGGGGAGCTGTTTTTT
>TRBV27|TRBJ2-3|many|TRBD2
CASSSSLTSGGAYTQYF
TGTGCCAGCAGTTCCTCACTTACTAGCGGGGGGGCGTATACGCAGTATTTT
>TRBV6-2/TRBV6-3|TRBJ2-1|-|-
CASSIRDLDGNEQFF
TGTGCCAGCAGTATCCGGGACTTGGATGGGAATGAGCAGTTCTTC
>TRBV5-1|TRBJ2-5|-|-
CASSLLWGDPYEQETQYF
TGCGCCAGCAGCTTGTTATGGGGGGATCCCTATGAACAAGAGACCCAGTACTTC
>TRBV19|TRBJ1-2|-|-
CASSINPNYGYTF
TGTGCCAGTAGTATAAATCCCAACTATGGCTACACCTTC
>TRBV20-1|TRBJ2-5|-|-
CSARDLGTQQETQYF
TGCAGTGCTAGAGATCTGGGGACTCAACAAGAGACCCAGTACTTC
>TRBV29-1|TRBJ2-1|few|-
CSVVTQGVFDNEQFF
TGCAGCGTTGTAACTCAGGGAGTTTTTGACAATGAGCAGTTCTTC
>TRBV4-3|TRBJ1-2|-|-
CASSPSHTNYGYTF
TGCGCCAGCAGCCCCTCTCATACAAACTATGGCTACACCTTC
>TRBV7-8|TRBJ2-7|-|TRBD2
CASSLTPGTSYEQYF
TGTGCCAGCAGCTTAACACCCGGGACTAGCTACGAGCAGTACTTC
>TRBV6-2/TRBV6-3|TRBJ1-6|few|TRBD1
CASSTVTGGGNSPLHF
TGTGCCAGCAGCACGGTAACAGGGGGTGGTAATTCACCCCTCCACTTT
>TRBV11-2|TRBJ1-1|-|TRBD1
CASSPLQGSTEAFF
TGTGCCAGCAGCCCCCTACAGGGGTCCACTGAAGCTTTCTTT
>TRBV7-8|TRBJ1-3|-|-
CASSSHRASSGNTIYF
TGTGCCAGCAGCTCTCACAGGGCCTCCTCGGGAAACACCATATATTTT
>TRBV29-1|TRBJ1-2|-|TRBD1
CSVWTGSYGYTF
TGCAGCGTGTGGACAGGGAGCTATGGCTACACCTTC
>TRBV2|TRBJ2-5|few|-
CASSQARVVQETQYF
TGTGCCAGCAGTCAGGCTCGAGTGGTCCAAGAGACCCAGTACTTC
>TRBV7-2|TRBJ2-1|-|TRBD1
CASSGRGTGSLANEQFF
TGTGCCAGCAGCGGACGGGGGACAGGGAGCCTAGCAAATGAGCAGTTCTTC
>TRBV7-2|TRBJ2-7|few|-
CASSRRASNAYEQYF
TGTGCCAGCAGCCGTCGGGCCTCCAATGCATACGAGCAGTACTTC
>TRBV24-1|TRBJ1-2|few|-
CATSDSQPNYGYTF
TGTGCCACCAGTGATTCCCAACCTAACTATGGCTACACCTTC
>TRBV4-3|TRBJ1-2|-|-
CASSQDEGTGYTF
TGCGCCAGCAGCCAAGATGAAGGGACCGGCTACACCTTC
>TRBV20-1|TRBJ1-4|few|-
CSARPTGRGNEKLFF
TGCAGTGCTAGACCTACAGGGAGGGGTAATGAAAAACTGTTTTTT
>TRBV29-1|TRBJ2-1|-|-
CSVDSEGDEQFF
TGCAGCGTTGATTCCGAGGGGGATGAGCAGTTCTTC
>TRBV4-3|TRBJ2-5|-|TRBD2
CASSQGAGVRETQYF
TGCGCCAGCAGCCAAGGGGCGGGAGTCCGGGAGACCCAGTACTTC
>TRBV9|TRBJ2-3|few|-
CASSVVASPSTDTQYF
TGTGCCAGCAGCGTAGTGGCCAGCCCTAGCACAGATACGCAGTATTTT
>TRBV3-1|TRBJ2-7|-|-
CASSPKISGEQYF
TGTGCCAGCAGCCCCAAGATTTCGGGCGAGCAGTACTTC
>TRBV12-3/TRBV12-4|TRBJ2-3|-|-
CASTPVRGTDTQYF
TGTGCCAGCACCCCCGTGCGGGGCACAGATACGCAGTATTTT
>TRBV18|TRBJ2-1|once|-
CASSPSLDTNEQFF
TGTGCCAGCTCACCATCCCTGGACACTAATGAGCAGTTCTTC
>TRBV5-1|TRBJ1-1|few|-
CASSPGKNTEAFF
TGCGCCAGCAGCCCCGGAAAGAACACTGAAGCTTTCTTT
>TRBV4-3|TRBJ2-4|few|-
CASSGHQGKKNIQYF
TGCGCCAGCAGCGGGCACCAGGGGAAGAAAAACATTCAGTACTTC
>TRBV29-1|TRBJ1-1|-|-
CSVEGPDGGTEAFF
TGCAGCGTTGAAGGGCCGGATGGGGGTACTGAAGCTTTCTTT
>TRBV28|TRBJ2-3|-|TRBD1
CASSRGTGGTDTQYF
TGTGCCAGCAGTCGGGGGACAGGGGGCACAGATACGCAGTATTTT
>TRBV7-2|TRBJ1-2|few|-
CASTQSFGDYGYTF
TGTGCCAGCACCCAAAGCTTCGGCGACTATGGCTACACCTTC
>TRBV6-5|TRBJ2-2|few|-
CASSLDRNGELFF
TGTGCCAGCAGCCTCGACAGGAACGGGGAGCTGTTTTTT
>TRBV7-8|TRBJ2-5|-|-
CASSQGQARRTQYF
TGTGCCAGCAGCCAGGGACAAGCGAGGCGGACCCAGTACTTC
>TRBV7-9|TRBJ2-7|-|-
CASSLEEVSYEQYF
TGTGCCAGCAGCTTAGAGGAAGTTTCCTACGAGCAGTACTTC
>TRBV6-4|TRBJ2-1|few|-
CASSIDGPGVPYNEQFF
TGTGCCAGCTCTATAGACGGTCCAGGGGTTCCCTACAATGAGCAGTTCTTC
>TRBV4-1|TRBJ2-1|many|TRBD2
CASSPRTSGSYNEQFF
TGCGCCAGCAGCCCTCGGACTAGCGGGTCCTACAATGAGCAGTTCTTC
>TRBV12-3/TRBV12-4|TRBJ2-1|-|TRBD1
CASSPQGILGDEQFF
TGTGCCAGCAGTCCACAGGGGATTTTGGGCGATGAGCAGTTCTTC
>TRBV11-1|TRBJ2-1|-|-
CASSWGLQEQFF
TGTGCCAGCAGCTGGGGACTCCAAGAGCAGTTCTTC
>TRBV29-1|TRBJ2-7|-|TRBD1
CSVETGEVEQYF
TGCAGCGTTGAGACAGGGGAGGTCGAGCAGTACTTC
>TRBV4-3|TRBJ2-3|-|-
CASSQAQGSGDTQYF
TGCGCCAGCAGCCAAGCACAGGGTTCAGGGGATACGCAGTATTTT
>TRBV5-4|TRBJ2-7|-|-
CASSLRGMSNEQYF
TGTGCCAGCAGCTTGAGGGGGATGAGCAACGAGCAGTACTTC
>TRBV4-3|TRBJ2-7|-|-
CASSQGPAGNYEQYF
TGCGCCAGCAGCCAAGGTCCAGCGGGCAACTACGAGCAGTACTTC
>TRBV29-1|TRBJ2-3|few|-
CSVNIGDTQYF
TGCAGCGTAAACATAGGAGATACGCAGTATTTT